The entry below gives a single TCR beta chain sequence along with its context. The sample comes from a study of OX40 agonist ivuxolimab in advanced cancers. J lost 2 bases, V lost 6 bases, and 8 bases had no gene match. CDR1 and CDR2 (germline): MNHEY, SMNVEV (reference sequence). The CDR3 consists of 15 residues. Some clones are missing from TCRdb's copy, which holds only in-frame ones; the method was immunoSEQ multiplex PCR. This table has about 54,000 clones, approximately 90% appearing once. This chain joins TRBV27 and TRBJ2-3, with 7 bases that match TRBD2. The receptor comes from an adult with an advanced solid tumor such as melanoma, head and neck, liver or kidney cancer. The sample consisted of CD4+ or CD8+ T cells sorted from blood, taken in a trial of the OX40 agonist ivuxolimab. The CDR3 bases are TGTGCCAGCAGCCCGGGACTACCGCCCACAGATACGCAGTATTTT. Amino acids: CASSPGLPPTDTQYF.